This record covers a single T cell receptor (beta chain). Its antigen specificity is not known. No base-level quality is on record; no much larger clone is a single base apart. The sample is drawn from a study of blood T cell repertoires in COVID-19 (dated by TCRdb to 2020 to 2021). Looking at the study overall: Collaborator samples came from the United States, Italy and Spain and covered acute and convalescent phases of COVID-19. The material from the prospective study consisted of cDNA or gDNA derived from T cells, B-cell-depleted T cells, or PBMCs. Deeply sampled blood TCRbeta repertoires from subjects exposed to, actively infected with, or recovered from COVID-19 were included in the dataset. The repertoires were released in a freely available public database meant as a resource for research on the immune response to SARS-CoV-2. The samples were drawn from two sources: the first 160 participants of the ongoing ImmuneRACE study, and fewer than 1,500 subjects contributed by 6 global collaborators. Sample metadata almost always included a de-identified subject ID, COVID-19 status, age in years and sex. Where available, HLA class I and class II types were obtained from metadata supplied by the sample provider rather than from assay-based typing.

In Seattle, one collaborating source enrolled patients while the infection was active and tracked those patients longitudinally over the course of disease. The collaborating institutions used their own protocols to collect whole blood in K2EDTA tubes. For TCRbeta analysis, collaborator samples were shipped as frozen whole blood, as isolated PBMCs, or as DNA extracted from either sample type. The immunoSEQ Assay, a bias-controlled multiplex PCR, was used to amplify TCRbeta CDR3 regions from genomic DNA. In the original analysis: The number of nucleated cells in each sample was estimated by amplification of reference gene primers within the assay. To quantify the absolute abundance of each unique TCRbeta CDR3 rearrangement, sequence reads were collapsed and filtered. For each sample, productive Simpson clonality was calculated as the square root of Simpson's diversity index over productive rearrangements. The table comes from immuneACCESS by way of TCRdb, which keeps in-frame sequences with V and J called. Part of the clones is missing from these tables; in studies checked, under half for an unresolved V gene and the rest for unknown reasons. Clone size and the V and J calls come from that table; the DNA yielded D and trimming. A total of 250,000 to 300,000 clones appear in this sample, roughly 90% of them only once. The ten top clones hold roughly 12% of the sample.

Overall results and qualifications from the work: The amount of clinical and demographic metadata varied by source and participant and was provided uncurated.

Sequencing was done on a sample of peripheral blood. This receptor was obtained from a woman in her twenties or thirties with COVID-19, enrolled during active disease.

Here the CDR3 is given as CASSQTRGARGDNEQFF. The nucleotide sequence reads as follows: TGTGCCAGCAGCCAAACGCGGGGGGCCCGAGGGGACAATGAGCAGTTCTTC. The chain is assembled from TRBV3-1 (or the pseudogene TRBV3-2) and TRBJ2-1; 8 bases in between match TRBD2. CDR1 and CDR2 were assigned from the germline V gene (reference sequence) as LGHDT and YNNKEL. Spanning cysteine to phenylalanine, the CDR3 consists of 17 amino acids. Only CDR3 DNA is held: 51 bases, read in frame from base 1. The germline V and J ends show losses of 2 bases and 5 bases respectively, and no gene match explains 11 bases of the junction.